These T cell receptor beta chains were read from a single sample in a study of graft-versus-host responses after intestinal transplantation. Antigen specificity for these receptors is unknown. The protocol was immunoSEQ multiplex PCR, while the TCRdb copy is restricted to in-frame clones and leaves out a portion. The sample has about 64,000 clones, 90% to 95% seen once; the top ten hold about 1.5%. Material: unstimulated CD8+ T cells sorted from spleen or lymph node cells, obtained before transplant. The receptor set was obtained from a human donor who was the organ donor for an intestinal transplant. Both conserved end residues are part of each CDR3. The D gene is left open where the match is weak. Size is stated for part of the rows, as once, few or many counts, or as a class when the clone is expanded.

few	TRBV6-5	NA	TRBJ2-7	CASRGTGPSYEQYF	TGTGCCAGCAGGGGCACAGGTCCATCCTACGAGCAGTACTTC
NA	TRBV6-4	TRBD2	TRBJ2-5	CASSETAGGQETQYF	TGTGCCAGCAGTGAGACGGCGGGAGGCCAGGAGACCCAGTACTTC
NA	TRBV27	NA	TRBJ2-5	CASSLGGRRETQYF	TGTGCCAGCAGTTTAGGAGGGCGGAGGGAGACCCAGTACTTC
NA	TRBV7-8	NA	TRBJ2-7	CASSSSATTAYEQYF	TGTGCCAGCAGCTCGTCCGCAACTACCGCCTACGAGCAGTACTTC
NA	TRBV15	TRBD1	TRBJ2-6	CATRDRLSGISSGANVLTF	TGTGCCACCAGGGACAGGTTATCCGGGATCAGCTCTGGGGCCAACGTCCTGACTTTC
NA	TRBV6-5	TRBD1	TRBJ2-7	CASSYRTGGFGEQYF	TGTGCCAGCAGTTACAGGACAGGGGGATTCGGCGAGCAGTACTTC
NA	TRBV4-2	TRBD2	TRBJ2-7	CASSQPSGTSVYEQYF	TGTGCCAGCAGCCAACCCTCCGGGACTAGCGTCTACGAGCAGTACTTC
NA	TRBV7-7	NA	TRBJ2-5	CASSLGPAGETQYF	TGTGCTAGCAGCTTAGGGCCAGCGGGAGAGACCCAGTACTTC
NA	TRBV2	TRBD2	TRBJ2-1	CASSDPTSGSSYNEQFF	TGTGCCAGCAGTGATCCGACTAGCGGGAGCTCCTACAATGAGCAGTTCTTC
NA	TRBV29-1	NA	TRBJ2-1	CSVDFARSSYNEQFF	TGCAGCGTTGATTTTGCTAGGAGCTCCTACAATGAGCAGTTCTTC
NA	TRBV5-6	NA	TRBJ2-1	CASSSSSGNYNEQFF	TGTGCCAGCAGCTCATCGAGCGGAAATTACAATGAGCAGTTCTTC
NA	TRBV5-5	NA	TRBJ1-5	CASSLRGVSNQPQHF	TGTGCCAGCAGCTTGCGGGGGGTTAGCAATCAGCCCCAGCATTTT
NA	TRBV7-8	NA	TRBJ2-2	CASSGDRDRPNTGELFF	TGTGCCAGCAGCGGAGACCGTGACAGGCCGAACACCGGGGAGCTGTTTTTT